This entry concerns a single T cell receptor beta chain. This specimen comes from a study of blood T cell repertoires in COVID-19. Study summary: PBMCs, B-cell-depleted T cells, or T cells provided the cDNA or gDNA that made up the material.

Per the original data handling: Nucleated cell counts were estimated from reference gene primer amplification. The protocol was immunoSEQ multiplex PCR, while the TCRdb copy is restricted to in-frame clones and leaves out a portion. For V, J and clone size, that table is used; D and trimming come from the DNA. The sample consists of 250,000 to 350,000 clones, about 82% of them appearing once. This sequence originates from a woman in her fifties or sixties with active or convalescent COVID-19. Specimen: peripheral blood.

The CDR3 reads CASSRGVANTEAFF. CDR3 sequence (DNA): TGTGCCAGTAGTCGGGGGGTGGCGAACACTGAAGCTTTCTTT. The chain has TRBV19 and TRBJ1-1; a possible D gene is TRBD1 (5 bases). CDR1 and CDR2 (germline): LNHDA, SQIVND (reference sequence). The CDR3 is made up of 14 amino acids. V lost 5 bases and J 1 base, leaving 11 bases between the germline ends.